This T cell receptor (beta chain) was obtained from a study of shared clonotypes between healthy human individuals. General study results and limits: Sampling involved blood alone; tissue repertoires likely differ.

As for this clone: The target antigen is unknown.

Some clones are missing from TCRdb's copy, which holds only in-frame ones; the method was immunoSEQ multiplex PCR. The sample has approximately 2.5 million clones, approximately 94% seen once. V was pared by 8 bases and J by 4 bases, with 12 bases between. The CDR3 sequence is 14 residues long. Germline CDR1 reads MDHEN; CDR2 reads SYDVKM. Caucasian adults living in Nashville, Tennessee, provided all samples. Sequenced: naive CD4+ T cells from PBMCs. Subset noted: CD45RA+ positively selected. This chain uses TRBV28 with TRBJ2-6; D may correspond to TRBD1 or TRBD2 (5 bases each). This receptor was obtained from a man between 18 and 29 years old in good health. Some clones in this sample may be carry-over from other donors' samples. The DNA of the CDR3 is TGTGCCAGCGCAGGGACCAGGGGGGCCAACGTCCTGACTTTC. It translates to CASAGTRGANVLTF.